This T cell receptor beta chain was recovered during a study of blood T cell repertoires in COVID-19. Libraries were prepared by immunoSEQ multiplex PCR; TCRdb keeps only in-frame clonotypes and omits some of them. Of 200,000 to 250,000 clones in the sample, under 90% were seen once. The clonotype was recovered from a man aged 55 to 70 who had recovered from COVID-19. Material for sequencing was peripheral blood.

DNA of the CDR3: TGTGCCAGCAGCTCCCGACTAGCGGATACGCAGTATTTT. Translated, it gives CASSSRLADTQYF. The chain joins TRBV11-2 to TRBJ2-3; 8 bases match TRBD2. CDR1 is SGHAT, CDR2 FQNNGV, per germline. The CDR3 loop spans 13 amino acids. V was pared by 4 bases and J by 6 bases, with 3 bases of the junction left unmatched.